This entry lists 7 T cell receptor beta chains sequenced from one sample in a study of blood T cell repertoires in COVID-19. Measured with immunoSEQ multiplex PCR; TCRdb has only the in-frame clones, and not every one. This table holds around 300,000 clones, almost 90% found once. Sequencing input: PBMCs or T cells enriched from blood (not recorded which). Source of these receptors: a woman aged 18 to 35 with acute COVID-19.

The chain couples TRBV12-3 or TRBV12-4 to TRBJ1-1; tentative D call: TRBD1 (6 bases). The CDR3 is 13 amino acids. Trimming pared 10 bases from V and 5 bases from J, leaving 17 bases between. This CDR3 reads CATHGTGITEAFF. The CDR3 coding sequence is TGTGCCACCCATGGCACAGGGATTACTGAAGCTTTCTTT.

The J gene is TRBJ2-7, the V gene TRBV28; 11 bases map to TRBD2. The V gene's germline CDR1 is MDHEN and CDR2 SYDVKM. The junction had 5 bases not matched to a gene; V was cut back by 7 bases and J by 0 bases. There are 15 residues in the CDR3. In DNA, the CDR3 is TGTGCCAGCACCCGGGGACTAGCGGCCTCCTACGAGCAGTACTTC. Translating it yields CASTRGLAASYEQYF.

The chain has TRBV5-5 and TRBJ2-5; 10 bases are shared with TRBD1. V was clipped by 4 bases and J by 5 bases; unmatched bases: 5. Germline V CDR1 and CDR2: SGHKS, YYEKEE (reference sequence). This CDR3 is built from 14 residues. DNA of the CDR3: TGTGCCAGCAGCCCGGGACAGGGGTGGGAGACCCAGTACTTC. Translating it yields CASSPGQGWETQYF.

J is TRBJ2-6 and V is TRBV6-5, with D perhaps matching TRBD2 (5 bases). Germline CDR1 and CDR2: MNHEY and SVGAGI. Trimming took off 7 bases at V and 0 bases at J, with 10 bases between the two ends. The CDR3 covers 15 residues. This CDR3 reads CASMEDYSGANVLTF. DNA of the CDR3: TGTGCCAGCATGGAGGATTACTCTGGGGCCAACGTCCTGACTTTC.

This rearrangement joins TRBV28 to TRBJ2-2; TRBD2 might be the D (6 bases). The CDR3 has 15 amino acids. The V end was cut by 6 bases, the J end by 7 bases, with 18 bases between. The V gene's germline CDR1 is MDHEN and CDR2 SYDVKM. The CDR3 DNA reads as TGTGCCAGCAGAGTAGGAGGGAGACATGGCGGGGAGCTGTTTTTT. It translates to CASRVGGRHGGELFF.

As concerns this clone: Other DNA variants within this sample encode the same CDR3. The V and J genes are TRBV7-9 and TRBJ1-2, with D unclear. This CDR3 has 13 residues. The germline CDR1 and CDR2 sequences are SEHNR and FQNEAQ (reference sequence). V lost 5 bases and J lost 5, with 12 bases in between. CDR3 DNA: TGTGCCAGCAGCCCAGCCGGGGAATATGGCTACACCTTC. Translating gives CASSPAGEYGYTF.

This chain uses TRBV27 with TRBJ2-1, with 7 bases fitting TRBD1. CDR1 and CDR2 from the germline V gene are MNHEY and SMNVEV (reference sequence). Trimming cost V 0 bases and J 3 bases; bases outside gene matches: 5. This CDR3 spans 16 amino acids. CDR3 amino acids: CASSLSTGKDYNEQFF. The DNA of the CDR3 is TGTGCCAGCAGTTTATCGACAGGGAAAGACTACAATGAGCAGTTCTTC.